The 10 T cell receptor beta chains below come from one sample, sequenced in a study of T cell responses to AZD1222 COVID-19 vaccine. TCRdb's table, derived via immunoSEQ multiplex PCR, lists solely in-frame clones and lacks some. Of about 27,000 clones in the sample, 80% to 95% are singletons; the top ten hold roughly 8.8%. Sequencing was performed on peripheral blood, taken 28 days after the second AZD1222 dose. The receptors were gathered from an adult who received the AZD1222 COVID-19 vaccine.

CDR3 nucleotides: TGTGCCAGCAACCCCGAAGGGTGGGGAAACTACAATGAGCAGTTCTTC. Translating gives CASNPEGWGNYNEQFF. The chain employs TRBV27 and TRBJ2-1; D ambiguous. V was pared by 7 bases and J by 3 bases, with 19 bases between. The CDR3 is 16 amino acids. CDR1 MNHEY and CDR2 SMNVEV come from the germline V gene (reference sequence).

This sequence joins TRBV7-9 and TRBJ1-1; D possibly corresponds to TRBD1 (6 bases). Trimming cost V 1 base and J 5 bases, with 11 bases left between them. The germline V gene has CDR1 SEHNR and CDR2 FQNEAQ (reference sequence). The CDR3 is 14 amino acids. The CDR3 protein is CASSLVQGGTEAFF. CDR3 in DNA: TGTGCCAGCAGCTTAGTACAGGGAGGAACTGAAGCTTTCTTT.

This sequence joins TRBV5-1 and TRBJ1-4; 7 bases align to TRBD1. Trimming removed 0 bases from V and 8 bases from J; junction bases left unmatched: 7. This CDR3 is 15 amino acids long. CDR1 SGHRS and CDR2 YFSETQ come from the germline V gene. The CDR3 sequence: CASSLGGQVGEKLFF. As DNA, the CDR3 is TGCGCCAGCAGCTTGGGAGGACAGGTGGGGGAAAAACTGTTTTTT.

V gene TRBV7-9 combines with J gene TRBJ1-5, with D unclear. Germline CDR1 reads SEHNR; CDR2 reads FQNEAQ (reference sequence). This CDR3 spans 12 amino acids. V gave up 0 bases and J gave up 4 bases, with 1 base separating them. The DNA for the CDR3 is TGTGCCAGCAGCTTAGCGAATCAGCCCCAGCATTTT. It codes for CASSLANQPQHF.

V and J are TRBV5-1 and TRBJ1-2; TRBD1 agrees at 7 bases. This CDR3 comprises 14 residues. V was clipped by 0 bases and J by 4 bases; unmatched bases: 3. Per germline, CDR1 SGHRS and CDR2 YFSETQ. The CDR3: CASSLDPGGYGYTF. The CDR3 coding sequence is TGCGCCAGCAGCTTGGATCCAGGGGGCTATGGCTACACCTTC.

The chain uses TRBV4-1 and TRBJ1-5; D ambiguous. The CDR3 contains 17 residues. Germline loops: CDR1 MGHRA, CDR2 YSYEKL. Between the trimmed V and J ends, which lost 2 bases and 0 bases, there was a span of 14 bases. CDR3 protein: CASSQSGSFYSNQPQHF. The CDR3 region has the DNA TGCGCCAGCAGCCAATCCGGGTCCTTCTATAGCAATCAGCCCCAGCATTTT.

CDR3 region: CASSLRGTTDTQYF. The CDR3 bases are TGTGCCAGCAGCTTGAGGGGGACCACAGATACGCAGTATTTT. The gene calls are TRBV13 and TRBJ2-3; possibly TRBD1 for D (6 bases). The germline V gene has CDR1 PRHDT and CDR2 FYEKMQ (reference sequence). CDR3 length equals 14 residues. V was shortened by 3 bases and J by 2 bases, with 9 bases between the two germline ends.

V and J are TRBV14 and TRBJ2-7, with a weak D call TRBD1 (6 bases). CDR1 is SGHDN, CDR2 FVKESK, per germline. V shed 0 bases and J shed 0 bases, with 18 bases lying between them. This CDR3 comprises 18 residues. The CDR3 coding sequence is TGTGCCAGCAGCCAAGATTACCGTACAGGGAAAGGCTCCTACGAGCAGTACTTC. It translates to CASSQDYRTGKGSYEQYF.

The V gene is TRBV19, the J gene TRBJ1-1, with TRBD1 as a possible D gene (5 bases). Trimming removed 7 bases at V and 0 bases at J, with 15 bases between. CDR1 and CDR2 (germline): LNHDA, SQIVND (reference sequence). The CDR3 length is 15 residues. The CDR3 sequence: CASISGWGMNTEAFF. The CDR3 region has the DNA TGTGCCAGTATTTCTGGGTGGGGGATGAACACTGAAGCTTTCTTT.

This clone was seen a single time. A read error is likely, as this CDR3 ends without the conserved phenylalanine or tryptophan. The chain has TRBV25-1 and TRBJ1-4; D possibly corresponds to TRBD1 (5 bases). The CDR3 covers 17 residues. Deletions cut 5 bases from V and 4 bases from J, with 20 bases between. Germline CDR1 is MGHDK and CDR2 is SYGVNS. The chain's CDR3 is CASSRARGRGGNEKLFS. The DNA of the CDR3 is TGTGCCAGCAGTCGGGCCCGAGGGCGTGGGGGTAATGAAAAACTGTTTTCT.